One and the same sample provided the 15 T cell receptor beta chains below, sequenced in a study of OX40 agonist ivuxolimab in advanced cancers. TCRdb keeps only in-frame clones here, not all; method: immunoSEQ multiplex PCR. The data hold over 20,000 clones, with 77% observed a single time. Sequencing was performed on CD4+ or CD8+ T cells sorted from blood, taken in a trial of the OX40 agonist ivuxolimab. These receptors were taken from an adult with an advanced solid tumor such as melanoma, head and neck, liver or kidney cancer.

The V call is TRBV5-4, the J call TRBJ2-3; D gene ambiguous. Trimming pared 0 bases from V and 4 bases from J, leaving 6 bases between. Germline V gene lookup returns CDR1 SGHNT and CDR2 YYREEE (reference sequence). This CDR3 has 13 residues. CDR3 sequence (DNA): TGTGCCAGCAGCTTGGAGGGCGCAGATACGCAGTATTTT. Amino acid sequence: CASSLEGADTQYF.

This clone turned up a few times. The chain recombines TRBV5-1 with TRBJ1-6; tentatively, D is TRBD1 (5 bases). The CDR3 has 15 residues. The V and J ends lost 4 bases and 8 bases respectively, with 16 bases between them. Germline V gene sequence: CDR1 SGHRS, CDR2 YFSETQ. CDR3 amino acids: CASSHGDRDDSPLHF. DNA for the CDR3: TGCGCCAGCAGCCACGGGGACCGGGATGATTCACCCCTCCACTTT.

This sequence joins TRBV11-3 and TRBJ2-7; weak D call: TRBD2 (6 bases). The CDR3 extends over 15 amino acids. Germline lookup yields CDR1 SGHNT and CDR2 YENEEA. The V end was cut by 1 base, the J end by 6 bases, with 16 bases between. The CDR3 loop is CASSLATSAGGEQYF. The DNA for the CDR3 is TGTGCCAGCAGCTTAGCAACGTCCGCCGGGGGCGAGCAGTACTTC.

This clone was detected once. The chain joins TRBV7-2 to TRBJ1-1; a weak D match, TRBD1 (6 bases). CDR1 SGHTA and CDR2 FQGNSA come from the germline V gene. The CDR3 runs 14 residues. V gave up 4 bases and J gave up 5 bases, with 14 bases separating them. Written as DNA, the CDR3 is TGTGCCAGCAGCTCACAGGGTTTCGGAACTGAAGCTTTCTTT. It translates to CASSSQGFGTEAFF.

The V and J genes are TRBV19 and TRBJ2-2; D ambiguous. The CDR3 covers 14 residues. CDR1 is LNHDA, CDR2 SQIVND, per germline (reference sequence). Trimming cost V 5 bases and J 7 bases, with 14 bases left between them. This CDR3 reads CASSPFVGHGELFF. The CDR3 DNA is TGTGCCAGTAGTCCCTTTGTAGGCCACGGGGAGCTGTTTTTT. Looking up the rest from reference TRBV19 and TRBJ2-2 gives the full variable domain: DGGITQSPKYLFRKEGQNVTLSCEQNLNHDAMYWYRQDPGQGLRLIYYSQIVNDFQKGDIAEGYSVSREKKESFPLTVTSAQKNPTAFYLCASSPFVGHGELFFGEGSRLTVL.

The genes are TRBV30 and TRBJ1-5; the D gene is possibly TRBD1 (6 bases). The CDR3 is 14 amino acids. The germline V and J ends were trimmed by 2 bases and 3 bases, with 11 bases remaining between them. Germline V CDR1 and CDR2: GTSNPN, SVGIG (reference sequence). CDR3 region: CAWSSGALNQPQHF. The CDR3 DNA is TGTGCCTGGAGTTCGGGGGCGCTCAATCAGCCCCAGCATTTT.

The chain recombines TRBV5-6 with TRBJ2-7, with D tentatively TRBD1 (6 bases). The CDR3 spans 14 residues. V was cut by 6 bases and J by 2 bases, with 15 bases left in between. Germline V gives CDR1 SGHDT, CDR2 YYEEEE. The CDR3 spells CASTETGTPYEQYF. For the CDR3, the DNA is TGTGCCAGCACCGAGACAGGTACGCCCTACGAGCAGTACTTC. The whole variable domain, filled in from reference TRBV5-6 and TRBJ2-7, reads DAGVTQSPTHLIKTRGQQVTLRCSPKSGHDTVSWYQQALGQGPQFIFQYYEEEERQRGNFPDRFSGHQFPNYSSELNVNALLLGDSALYLCASTETGTPYEQYFGPGTRLTVT.

The J gene is TRBJ2-3, the V gene TRBV7-3; D not resolved. V was cut by 2 bases and J by 2 bases, with 8 bases left in between. Germline CDR1 SGHTA, CDR2 FQGTGA. CDR3 length: 14 amino acids. The DNA for the CDR3 is TGTGCCAGCAGCTTAGGCTCAGACACAGATACGCAGTATTTT. Protein sequence: CASSLGSDTDTQYF.

In its sample, this clone was seen once. The chain is built from TRBV19 and TRBJ2-5; 7 bases align to TRBD1. Losses at the gene ends were 5 bases for V and 4 bases for J; bases not matched to a gene: 4. Germline assignment: CDR1 LNHDA and CDR2 SQIVND (reference sequence). The CDR3 has 13 amino acids. This CDR3 is CASSAGGGETQYF. Here the CDR3 DNA reads TGTGCCAGTAGTGCAGGGGGTGGAGAGACCCAGTACTTC.

The rearrangement uses TRBV28 and TRBJ2-2; no clear D. Germline loops: CDR1 MDHEN, CDR2 SYDVKM. Trimming shortened V by 1 base and J by 1 base, and 13 bases separated the two germline ends. There are 17 residues in the CDR3. Written as DNA, the CDR3 is TGTGCCAGCAGTTTATATACCGGTAGTGGGAACACCGGGGAGCTGTTTTTT. Its protein product is CASSLYTGSGNTGELFF.

The chain joins TRBV6-9 to TRBJ1-5, with TRBD1 matching 7 bases. The CDR3 is 14 residues long. V lost 5 bases to trimming and J lost 4 bases; unmatched junction nucleotides: 5. Germline V gene lookup returns CDR1 MNHGY and CDR2 SVAAGI. The CDR3 DNA is TGTGCCAGCAGTACAGGGGATGCAAATCAGCCCCAGCATTTT. Protein sequence: CASSTGDANQPQHF.

CDR3 protein: CASGRQAGAQPQHF. CDR3 DNA: TGTGCCAGCGGGCGACAGGCTGGGGCTCAGCCCCAGCATTTT. This rearrangement joins TRBV7-2 to TRBJ1-5; perhaps TRBD1 as D (6 bases). The CDR3 extends over 14 amino acids. V was shortened by 8 bases and J by 6 bases, with 17 bases between the two germline ends. CDR1 is SGHTA, CDR2 FQGNSA, per germline. Complete variable domain (other parts from reference TRBV7-2 and TRBJ1-5): GAGVSQSPSNKVTEKGKDVELRCDPISGHTALYWYRQSLGQGLEFLIYFQGNSAPDKSGLPSDRFSAERTGGSVSTLTIQRTQQEDSAVYLCASGRQAGAQPQHFGDGTRLSIL.

The chain employs TRBV10-3 and TRBJ1-2; 7 bases match TRBD1. V lost 8 bases and J lost 6; bases outside the gene matches: 3. Germline V gene sequence: CDR1 ENHRY, CDR2 SYGVKD. The CDR3 runs to 11 residues. The CDR3 sequence: CAIGGGDGYTF. DNA of the CDR3: TGTGCCATCGGAGGGGGCGATGGCTACACCTTC.

The genes are TRBV28 and TRBJ2-5; perhaps TRBD2 as D (6 bases). Germline V gene sequence: CDR1 MDHEN, CDR2 SYDVKM. Trimming shortened V by 5 bases and J by 11 bases, and 18 bases separated the two germline ends. This CDR3 has 13 residues. The CDR3 DNA is TGTGCCAGCAGTCGTCCGGGACTGGAGGAGCAGTACTTC. Its protein is CASSRPGLEEQYF.

This chain links TRBV7-8 with TRBJ1-1; 7 bases fit TRBD1. V lost 2 bases to trimming and J lost 4 bases; unmatched junction nucleotides: 1. This CDR3 is built from 13 residues. Germline V gives CDR1 SGHVS, CDR2 FQNEAQ. In DNA form, the CDR3 reads TGTGCCAGCAGCTTACAGGGGGGCACTGAAGCTTTCTTT. This sequence encodes CASSLQGGTEAFF.